Below, one T cell receptor (beta chain) is given with its context. This specimen comes from a study of blood T cell repertoires in COVID-19. Authors' methods: Researchers report that nucleated cell counts were estimated from reference gene primer amplification. TCRdb keeps only in-frame clones here, not all; method: immunoSEQ multiplex PCR. V and J calls and clone size come straight from that table; D and trimming were deduced from the DNA. The sample holds about 270,000 clones, approximately 89% seen once. The ends were cut back, 6 bases at V and 0 bases at J, with 14 bases in the middle. The CDR3 has 16 amino acids. The germline V gene encodes CDR1 LNHDA and CDR2 SQIVND (reference sequence).

The source is a woman aged 18-29 years who had recovered from COVID-19. Sequencing was carried out using PBMCs or T cells enriched from blood (not recorded which). The chain has TRBV19 and TRBJ2-2, with D maybe TRBD1 (6 bases). DNA of the CDR3: TGTGCCAGTAGAGGTCGGGACATGGCGAACACCGGGGAGCTGTTTTTT. Its translation: CASRGRDMANTGELFF.